This T cell receptor (beta chain) emerged from a study of cytomegalovirus exposure and HLA in healthy donors. Study results and caveats: Overall, some 160 TCR beta chains were annotated as cytomegalovirus-associated. A missense variant in DCLRE1C was later tied to TCR beta V- and J-gene trimming.

Comment on this clone: Its antigen remains unknown.

The PCR used 60 Vbeta and 13 Jbeta primers. Here immunoSEQ multiplex PCR was the method, and the copy in TCRdb shows in-frame clones only, minus some. The sample records more than 85,000 clones, approximately 84% being singletons. V lost 1 base, J lost 5 bases, and 9 bases lay in between. Germline CDR1 LNHNV, CDR2 YYDKDF (reference sequence). The CDR3 is 13 residues long. Input material: PBMCs. The clonotype originates from a man aged 40-49 years in good health and CMV-seronegative. The V gene is TRBV15, the J gene TRBJ2-7; D is perhaps TRBD2 (6 bases). This CDR3 is CATSRAGGNEQYF. CDR3 coding DNA: TGTGCCACCAGCAGAGCTGGAGGGAACGAGCAGTACTTC.